Below are 27 T cell receptor beta chains sequenced from a single sample in a study of blood T cell repertoires in COVID-19. Generated by immunoSEQ multiplex PCR, the TCRdb table keeps only in-frame clones and is missing some. The table includes about 400,000 clones, approximately 85% detected once. Specimen: PBMCs or T cells enriched from blood (not recorded which). All receptors come from a woman in her thirties or forties with acute COVID-19.

The genes are TRBV6-5 and TRBJ1-2; 10 bases align to TRBD1. J gave up 8 bases and V 7 bases, and 7 bases lay outside the gene matches. CDR1 and CDR2 (germline): MNHEY, SVGAGI. The CDR3 is 13 residues long. Here the CDR3 reads CASTRTGGNGYTF. CDR3 in DNA: TGTGCCAGCACTAGGACAGGGGGTAACGGCTACACCTTC.

This clone was detected only a few times. The genes are TRBV11-2 and TRBJ2-7; possible D gene TRBD1, 6 bases. The length of the CDR3 is 14 residues. Looked up from germline, CDR1 is SGHAT and CDR2 is FQNNGV. Trimming pared 5 bases from V and 5 bases from J, leaving 16 bases between. The CDR3 DNA is TGTGCCAGCAGCCCACCGACAGGTCGGGACGAGCAGTACTTC. The encoded protein is CASSPPTGRDEQYF.

A few counts support this clone. This chain connects TRBV6-5 to TRBJ1-1; D is ambiguous. Germline values: CDR1 MNHEY, CDR2 SVGAGI. The CDR3 extends over 14 amino acids. Deletions cut 4 bases from V and 11 bases from J, with 20 bases between. CDR3 bases: TGTGCCAGCAGTTCAACCTTTTCGATACTTGTGGCTTTCTTT. Protein sequence: CASSSTFSILVAFF.

This chain uses TRBV5-8 with TRBJ1-6, with D possibly matching TRBD1 (6 bases). The CDR3 spans 15 residues. The germline V gene encodes CDR1 SGHTS and CDR2 YDEGEE. V was trimmed by 2 bases and J by 9 bases, leaving 15 bases between them. The CDR3 region is CASSFEGQGTSPLHF. The CDR3 DNA follows: TGTGCCAGCAGCTTTGAGGGGCAGGGGACTTCACCCCTCCACTTT.

This chain links TRBV19 with TRBJ2-1; 12 bases align to TRBD2. J gave up 10 bases and V 3 bases, and 7 bases lay outside the gene matches. The CDR3 runs to 15 residues. CDR1 is LNHDA and CDR2 is SQIVND in the germline V gene (reference sequence). In DNA form, the CDR3 reads TGTGCCAGTAGTATGGGCCTAGCGGGGGGGCAGGAGCAGTTCTTC. Translating it yields CASSMGLAGGQEQFF. The whole variable domain, remainder taken from reference TRBV19 and TRBJ2-1, is DGGITQSPKYLFRKEGQNVTLSCEQNLNHDAMYWYRQDPGQGLRLIYYSQIVNDFQKGDIAEGYSVSREKKESFPLTVTSAQKNPTAFYLCASSMGLAGGQEQFFGPGTRLTVL.

The chain employs TRBV19 and TRBJ1-5; TRBD1 is a possible D gene (5 bases). The V gene's germline CDR1 is LNHDA and CDR2 SQIVND (reference sequence). There are 13 residues in the CDR3. Trimming took off 5 bases at V and 7 bases at J, with 12 bases between the two ends. Here the CDR3 reads CASSQGSIQPQHF. The CDR3 DNA sequence: TGTGCCAGTAGTCAGGGCAGTATCCAGCCCCAGCATTTT.

The chain has TRBV5-1 and TRBJ1-1; 7 bases map to TRBD1. The germline V gene has CDR1 SGHRS and CDR2 YFSETQ. With 6 bases clipped from V and 0 bases from J, the junction kept 2 bases outside the gene matches. The CDR3 is 13 residues long. CDR3 protein: CASTTGMNTEAFF. In DNA, the CDR3 is TGCGCCAGCACGACAGGGATGAACACTGAAGCTTTCTTT.

The chain employs TRBV10-3 and TRBJ2-1; TRBD2 matches at 11 bases. There are 14 residues in the CDR3. J lost 9 bases, V lost 2 bases, and 3 bases had no gene match. Germline V gene sequence: CDR1 ENHRY, CDR2 SYGVKD. The CDR3 region is CAISETSGGPEQFF. As DNA, the CDR3 is TGTGCCATCAGTGAGACTAGCGGGGGACCTGAGCAGTTCTTC.

The J gene is TRBJ2-2, the V gene TRBV11-2, with a tentative D call TRBD1 (6 bases). V was pared by 4 bases and J by 8 bases, with 11 bases between. Germline V gives CDR1 SGHAT, CDR2 FQNNGV. This CDR3 comprises 13 residues. The CDR3 here is CASSSVGTGELFF. In DNA, the CDR3 is TGTGCCAGCAGCTCGGTAGGGACAGGGGAGCTGTTTTTT. The full variable domain, completed using reference TRBV11-2 and TRBJ2-2, is EAGVAQSPRYKIIEKRQSVAFWCNPISGHATLYWYQQILGQGPKLLIQFQNNGVVDDSQLPKDRFSAERLKGVDSTLKIQPAKLEDSAVYLCASSSVGTGELFFGEGSRLTVL.

The V and J genes are TRBV19 and TRBJ1-4; D unclear. This CDR3 comprises 14 residues. The germline gives CDR1 LNHDA, CDR2 SQIVND (reference sequence). V gave up 6 bases and J gave up 1 base, with 9 bases separating them. CDR3 nucleotide sequence: TGTGCCAGTAGCCTACAGATAACTAATGAAAAACTGTTTTTT. It specifies CASSLQITNEKLFF. Using reference TRBV19 and TRBJ1-4 for the parts outside the CDR3, the full variable domain is DGGITQSPKYLFRKEGQNVTLSCEQNLNHDAMYWYRQDPGQGLRLIYYSQIVNDFQKGDIAEGYSVSREKKESFPLTVTSAQKNPTAFYLCASSLQITNEKLFFGSGTQLSVL.

The rearrangement links TRBV5-4 to TRBJ2-2; perhaps TRBD2 as D (5 bases). CDR1 and CDR2 (germline): SGHNT, YYREEE (reference sequence). V gave up 5 bases and J gave up 6 bases, with 11 bases separating them. The CDR3 totals 13 residues. The CDR3 here is CASRAAGAGELFF. The CDR3 DNA reads as TGTGCCAGCAGAGCGGCCGGGGCCGGGGAGCTGTTTTTT.

J is TRBJ1-4 and V is TRBV4-2; TRBD1 matches 8 bases. The ends lost 3 bases at V and 6 bases at J; junction bases unmatched: 6. CDR1 is LGHNA and CDR2 is YNFKEQ in the germline V gene. CDR3 length equals 15 residues. This chain's CDR3 is CASSHGQGGDEKLFF. In nucleotides, the CDR3 is TGTGCCAGCAGCCACGGACAGGGCGGCGATGAAAAACTGTTTTTT.

Points on this clone: Other DNA sequences from this sample encode an identical CDR3 as well. This rearrangement joins TRBV9 to TRBJ2-3; 8 bases fit TRBD1. Per germline, CDR1 SGDLS and CDR2 YYNGEE. The J segment lost 6 bases and the V segment lost 2 bases, leaving 5 bases of the junction unmatched. This CDR3 is 14 amino acids long. The chain's CDR3 is CASSVGQGYDTQYF. In nucleotides, the CDR3 is TGTGCCAGCAGCGTCGGACAGGGATATGATACGCAGTATTTT.

This clone showed up just a few times. The CDR3 DNA is TGTGCCAGCAGTTACTCGCCGGCCGGGGCCAAAAACATTCAGTACTTC. Its protein product is CASSYSPAGAKNIQYF. This rearrangement joins TRBV6-5 to TRBJ2-4; D unclear. There are 16 residues in the CDR3. Germline V gives CDR1 MNHEY, CDR2 SVGAGI. V was clipped by 0 bases and J by 1 base, with 10 bases between them.

This clone was seen more than once but under ten times. The V call is TRBV5-4, the J call TRBJ2-1, with 9 bases that match TRBD1. Germline V gene lookup returns CDR1 SGHNT and CDR2 YYREEE (reference sequence). V was clipped by 0 bases and J by 4 bases; unmatched bases: 2. This CDR3 has 15 amino acids. The CDR3 DNA sequence: TGTGCCAGCAGCTTGGTCGGGACAGGGTACAATGAGCAGTTCTTC. It yields the protein CASSLVGTGYNEQFF.

For this clone: Other DNA variants within this sample encode the same CDR3. This sequence joins TRBV24-1 and TRBJ2-1; 16 bases align to TRBD2. Trimming cost V 3 bases and J 8 bases; bases outside gene matches: 6. Germline CDR1 and CDR2: KGHDR and SFDVKD. This CDR3 is 17 amino acids long. The CDR3: CATSDPGLAGGLDEQFF. CDR3 coding DNA: TGTGCCACCAGTGATCCGGGACTAGCGGGGGGGCTCGATGAGCAGTTCTTC.

The chain combines TRBV15 with TRBJ2-2, with a tentative D call TRBD1 (5 bases). Germline-derived CDR1 and CDR2 are LNHNV and YYDKDF (reference sequence). The CDR3 consists of 14 residues. Trimming stripped 3 bases from V and 9 bases from J, with 14 bases between. The CDR3 DNA is TGTGCCACCAGCAGGACAGTGGACGTGAGGGAGCTGTTTTTT. Amino acid sequence: CATSRTVDVRELFF.

The chain employs TRBV30 and TRBJ1-1, with D perhaps TRBD1 (5 bases). CDR1 GTSNPN and CDR2 SVGIG come from the germline V gene (reference sequence). The CDR3 length is 17 residues. The V gene lost 1 base and the J gene lost 0 bases, with 18 bases spanning the gap. Written as DNA, the CDR3 is TGTGCCTGGAGTGCGGGAGGGGTTCTGGGGTTGAACACTGAAGCTTTCTTT. Its translation is CAWSAGGVLGLNTEAFF.

There are a few counts of this clone. The J gene is TRBJ1-2, the V gene TRBV18, with TRBD1 as a possible D gene (6 bases). The CDR3 sequence is 14 residues long. With 6 bases removed from V and 8 bases from J, the gap between germline ends came to 19 bases. Germline V lookup: CDR1 KGHSH, CDR2 LQKENI. CDR3 bases: TGTGCCAGCTCCCCGGGGGGGCGTAGGTCCGGCTACACCTTC. As protein: CASSPGGRRSGYTF.

The chain couples TRBV2 to TRBJ2-1; possible D gene TRBD2, 6 bases. V shed 6 bases and J shed 2 bases, with 11 bases lying between them. CDR3 length: 14 amino acids. Germline V gene sequence: CDR1 SNHLY, CDR2 FYNNEI. CDR3 protein: CASRGGAAYNEQFF. For the CDR3, the DNA is TGTGCCAGCAGAGGCGGGGCGGCCTACAATGAGCAGTTCTTC.

The rearrangement links TRBV4-1 to TRBJ2-7; D perhaps matches TRBD2 (6 bases). Germline V CDR1 and CDR2: MGHRA, YSYEKL. CDR3 length: 15 amino acids. V lost 0 bases to trimming and J lost 3 bases, with 12 bases between them. In DNA, the CDR3 is TGCGCCAGCAGCCAAGAAGGGCGGGGAGGCTACGAGCAGTACTTC. This encodes CASSQEGRGGYEQYF.

This CDR3 is CASRDRINTGELFF. The DNA of the CDR3 is TGTGCCAGCAGGGACAGGATCAACACCGGGGAGCTGTTTTTT. The chain recombines TRBV2 with TRBJ2-2; 7 bases are a match to TRBD1. The CDR3 is made up of 14 amino acids. Germline V lookup: CDR1 SNHLY, CDR2 FYNNEI. V was clipped by 6 bases and J by 2 bases; unmatched bases: 3.

This chain joins TRBV5-8 and TRBJ2-7; 9 bases line up with TRBD1. The ends lost 4 bases at V and 5 bases at J; junction bases unmatched: 7. CDR1 and CDR2 from the germline V gene are SGHTS and YDEGEE. The CDR3 contains 14 residues. The CDR3 sequence is CASSRGTGINEQYF. The CDR3 DNA sequence: TGTGCCAGCAGCAGAGGGACAGGGATCAACGAGCAGTACTTC.

The chain has TRBV9 and TRBJ2-5; TRBD2 matches 7 bases. The J segment lost 3 bases and the V segment lost 4 bases, leaving 3 bases of the junction unmatched. The CDR3 loop spans 13 amino acids. Per the germline V gene, CDR1 is SGDLS and CDR2 is YYNGEE. The CDR3, as DNA: TGTGCCAGCAGCAGCGGGACGAAAGAGACCCAGTACTTC. This gives the protein CASSSGTKETQYF.

The chain carries TRBV4-1 and TRBJ1-1; 7 positions match TRBD1. J gave up 5 bases and V 3 bases, and 6 bases lay outside the gene matches. The CDR3 runs 14 residues. The germline V gene encodes CDR1 MGHRA and CDR2 YSYEKL. CDR3: CASSQHLQGTEAFF. CDR3 coding DNA: TGCGCCAGCAGCCAGCATTTACAGGGGACTGAAGCTTTCTTT.

V is TRBV27 and J is TRBJ1-1; D unclear. Trimming pared 2 bases from V and 6 bases from J, leaving 13 bases between. This CDR3 comprises 14 residues. CDR1 is MNHEY, CDR2 SMNVEV, per germline (reference sequence). The chain's CDR3 is CASSLDLLSSEAFF. The CDR3 DNA is TGTGCCAGCAGTTTAGATTTACTTAGCTCTGAAGCTTTCTTT.

The rearrangement uses TRBV6-6 and TRBJ1-2; TRBD1 aligns across 8 bases. The junction had 9 bases not matched to a gene; V was cut back by 5 bases and J by 4 bases. In germline, CDR1 is MNHNY, CDR2 SVGAGI (reference sequence). The CDR3 totals 15 residues. The CDR3 bases are TGTGCCAGCAGTCACAGCCAGGGGGCTGGCTATGGCTACACCTTC. It yields the protein CASSHSQGAGYGYTF.